This T cell receptor (beta chain) is drawn from a study of cytomegalovirus exposure and HLA in healthy donors. The table lists this clone with a count of one. Per germline, CDR1 SGHRS and CDR2 YFSETQ. The CDR3 covers 17 residues. The ends lost 4 bases at V and 4 bases at J; junction bases unmatched: 12. Primers for the PCR totalled 60 Vbeta and 13 Jbeta. Sequencing used immunoSEQ multiplex PCR; TCRdb keeps in-frame clones, though not all of them. The sample lists 150,000 to 200,000 clones, around 80% seen once, with approximately 2% in the top ten. V is TRBV5-1 and J is TRBJ2-2, with 8 nucleotides matching TRBD2. The sample comprised PBMCs. The TCR comes from a human donor in good health. CDR3 in DNA: TGCGCCAGCAGCAGGAGCGGGGGACTGGAAGGCACCGGGGAGCTGTTTTTT. Protein product: CASSRSGGLEGTGELFF.